The TCR beta chain under discussion was sequenced for a study of regulatory T cells in long-lasting Graves disease. Across the whole study: Newly diagnosed Graves' patients had taken antithyroid drugs under 3 months.

Regarding this clonotype: The antigen is undetermined.

The CDR3 spans 16 residues. The germline V and J ends were trimmed by 0 bases and 0 bases, with 9 bases remaining between them. Germline loops: CDR1 ENHRY, CDR2 SYGVKD. TCR beta libraries were built with iRepertoire HTBI primers and Arm-PCR of CDR3 regions. TCRdb reanalysed the multiplex PCR reads using MiXCR and keeps one entry per CDR3 protein. The sample holds under 450,000 distinct CDR3 sequences, around 15% seen once. The time point denotes: newly diagnosed GD, antithyroid drugs for less than 3 months. Construction of the TCR library relied on RNA isolated from PBMCs. Study results and caveats: A limited number of samples was an acknowledged limitation.

These data are also associated with another study on T cells in Graves' hyperthyroidism and ophthalmopathy. Per that paper: With the HTBI primer set, the TCR CDR3 went through a first round of RT-PCR.

Source: peripheral blood mononuclear cells (PBMCs), taken at new diagnosis, from a patient treated with antithyroid drugs. The clonotype originates from a woman in her late teens or twenties with Graves disease. The chain employs TRBV10-3 and TRBJ1-3, with D unresolved. CDR3 amino acids: CAISESGPGSGNTIYF. The DNA of the CDR3 is TGTGCCATCAGTGAGTCAGGACCGGGCTCTGGAAACACCATATATTTT.